This T cell receptor (beta chain) comes out of a study of cytomegalovirus exposure and HLA in healthy donors. Study-wide points: Rarity characterized most TCR sequences, yet some public TCRs appeared in many donors.

This clone showed up just a few times. Its antigen is not known. The junction and the germline gene differ at one end; a read error may be behind it. Sequencing was performed with immunoSEQ multiplex PCR; in TCRdb, only in-frame clones are kept and a portion is missing. The sample lists 150,000 to 200,000 clones, 84% occurring once. The CDR3 loop spans 10 amino acids. Germline CDR1 and CDR2: SEHNR and FQNEAQ (reference sequence). The receptor was derived from a young man in good health and CMV-seropositive. The sample was PBMCs. The genes are TRBV7-9 and TRBJ2-7, with 7 bases lining up with TRBD1. The DNA for the CDR3 is TGTGCCAGCAGAAGGTGGCAGGGGGAGTTC. Translated: CASRRWQGEF.